Below, 32 T cell receptor beta chains from the same sample are listed, as sequenced in a study of human T cells and chemical hapten exposure. The time point: patch test 3, about 24 weeks after DPC sensitization. Indicated treatment: therapeutic diphenylcyclopropenone sensitization with weekly scalp DPC. One entry per CDR3 protein results from TCRdb running MiXCR on the RACE reads. The profile shows roughly 200,000 distinct CDR3 sequences, about 25% of them singletons. The sequences come from whole blood, collected in connection with sensitization to the hapten diphenylcyclopropenone (DPC). These receptors all stem from a woman aged 40 to 50 with alopecia areata. Some clones in this sample may be carry-over from other donors' samples.

This clonotype rates as medium-sized (0.01 to 0.1%). This CDR3 reads CASSVAGGRPYNEQFF. For the CDR3, the DNA is TGTGCCAGCAGCGTAGCAGGCGGGAGGCCGTACAATGAGCAGTTCTTC. The V gene is TRBV9, the J gene TRBJ2-1; 8 positions match TRBD2. The CDR3 extends over 16 amino acids. Germline trimming cut 0 bases from V and 4 bases from J; bases unmatched to any gene: 6. Looked up from germline, CDR1 is SGDLS and CDR2 is YYNGEE.

This clonotype was seen at least ten times. The V and J genes are TRBV11-2 and TRBJ1-1; no reliable D call. From germline, CDR1 is SGHAT and CDR2 FQNNGV. The ends were cut back, 6 bases at V and 0 bases at J, with 5 bases in the middle. The CDR3 totals 12 residues. The CDR3 bases are TGTGCCAGCAGTTTAATGAACACTGAAGCTTTCTTT. This encodes CASSLMNTEAFF.

This clonotype was seen only a few times. The rearrangement links TRBV5-6 to TRBJ1-4; D is ambiguous. This CDR3 is 16 amino acids long. The V and J ends lost 0 bases and 0 bases respectively, with 9 bases between them. Germline values: CDR1 SGHDT, CDR2 YYEEEE. The CDR3 DNA is TGTGCCAGCAGCTTGGCTGACCTTGCAACTAATGAAAAACTGTTTTTT. This gives the protein CASSLADLATNEKLFF.

This clonotype was seen a single time. The chain is built from TRBV5-1 and TRBJ2-5; 10 nucleotides line up with TRBD2. Trimming took 3 bases from V and 2 from J; bases not matched to a gene: 7. The CDR3 length is 16 residues. Per the germline V gene, CDR1 is SGHRS and CDR2 is YFSETQ. CDR3 nucleotides: TGCGCCAGCAGCTCCATAGGACTAGCGGCACAAGAGACCCAGTACTTC. It codes for CASSSIGLAAQETQYF. Filled out from reference TRBV5-1 and TRBJ2-5, the complete variable domain reads KAGVTQTPRYLIKTRGQQVTLSCSPISGHRSVSWYQQTPGQGLQFLFEYFSETQRNKGNFPGRFSGRQFSNSRSEMNVSTLELGDSALYLCASSSIGLAAQETQYFGPGTRLLVL.

The chain carries TRBV20-1 and TRBJ2-7; D is possibly TRBD1 (6 bases). CDR3 length: 12 amino acids. Trimming pared 6 bases from V and 4 bases from J, leaving 13 bases between. Germline assignment: CDR1 DFQATT and CDR2 SNEGSKA (reference sequence). The CDR3 sequence: CSALGQRYEQYF. The CDR3 DNA is TGCAGTGCGCTTGGACAGAGATACGAGCAGTACTTC.

The chain has TRBV12-3 or TRBV12-4 and TRBJ1-5; no firm D call. Trimming took 5 bases from V and 4 from J, leaving 12 bases between them. This CDR3 is 14 amino acids long. CDR3 in amino acids: CASSKAGWNQPQHF. DNA of the CDR3: TGTGCCAGCAGTAAAGCCGGGTGGAATCAGCCCCAGCATTTT.

J is TRBJ2-5 and V is TRBV15; 10 nucleotides align to TRBD2. V was clipped by 5 bases and J by 5 bases; unmatched bases: 11. CDR3 length equals 16 residues. The germline gives CDR1 LNHNV, CDR2 YYDKDF (reference sequence). CDR3 DNA: TGTGCCACCAGCGATGTTCTAGCGGGAGTGCGGGAGACCCAGTACTTC. It translates to CATSDVLAGVRETQYF.

This clonotype was recorded a few times. This chain connects TRBV6-2 or TRBV6-3 to TRBJ2-7, with 7 positions matching TRBD2. V trimming: 6 bases; J trimming: 1 base; junction bases outside the gene matches: 6. CDR1 is MNHEY and CDR2 is SVGEGT in the germline V gene. This CDR3 is built from 14 residues. The DNA of the CDR3 is TGTGCCAGCAGGAGGGGTAGCGGGTCCTACGAGCAGTACTTC. It encodes CASRRGSGSYEQYF.

This clonotype occurred a few times. The chain employs TRBV5-1 and TRBJ1-1, with 7 bases matching TRBD1. This CDR3 has 15 residues. The trim removed 4 bases at V and 4 bases at J, leaving 10 bases unmatched. CDR1 is SGHRS, CDR2 YFSETQ, per germline. The CDR3 loop is CASSPGAGGGTEAFF. The CDR3 DNA follows: TGCGCCAGCAGCCCGGGCGCAGGGGGAGGCACTGAAGCTTTCTTT.

The genes are TRBV29-1 and TRBJ2-1; 8 bases match TRBD1. The germline V gene has CDR1 SQVTM and CDR2 ANQGSEA. J was trimmed by 7 bases and V by 3 bases; bases with no gene match: 8. This CDR3 comprises 14 residues. DNA for the CDR3: TGCAGCGTTGATAAGGACAGGGTTACGAATGAGCAGTTCTTC. This encodes CSVDKDRVTNEQFF.

The CDR3 sequence is CATSDWDTSRNEQFF. CDR3 nucleotide sequence: TGTGCCACCAGTGATTGGGACACTTCTAGGAATGAGCAGTTCTTC. The chain carries TRBV24-1 and TRBJ2-1; TRBD1 is a possible D gene (6 bases). The CDR3 extends over 15 amino acids. Germline V gives CDR1 KGHDR, CDR2 SFDVKD. Trimming cost V 2 bases and J 7 bases, with 14 bases left between them.

This clonotype has a handful of counts. Here the CDR3 DNA reads TGTGCCAGCAGTCTACGTCTTCACACAGATACGCAGTATTTT. Translation: CASSLRLHTDTQYF. V and J are TRBV11-2 and TRBJ2-3; D call uncertain. The CDR3 sequence is 14 residues long. Germline CDR1 and CDR2: SGHAT and FQNNGV. Trimming removed 6 bases at V and 2 bases at J, with 12 bases between.

This rearrangement joins TRBV7-9 to TRBJ1-6; TRBD1 agrees at 11 bases. V shed 5 bases, J shed 3 bases, and the junction held 9 bases outside the gene matches. Per the germline V gene, CDR1 is SEHNR and CDR2 is FQNEAQ (reference sequence). This CDR3 contains 18 residues. The DNA for the CDR3 is TGTGCCAGCAGCAGGACAGGGGGCCAAGTGTACTATAATTCACCCCTCCACTTT. Translating it yields CASSRTGGQVYYNSPLHF.

The chain joins TRBV29-1 to TRBJ2-2; 7 bases map to TRBD2. CDR1 and CDR2 (germline): SQVTM, ANQGSEA. Trimming removed 6 bases from V and 6 bases from J; junction bases left unmatched: 1. CDR3 length: 11 amino acids. CDR3 bases: TGCAGCGTACTAGCGTCCGGGGAGCTGTTTTTT. Its translation: CSVLASGELFF.

This clonotype appeared many times. The chain couples TRBV7-9 to TRBJ1-5; unclear D gene. V was shortened by 2 bases and J by 0 bases, with 14 bases between the two germline ends. Germline V lookup: CDR1 SEHNR, CDR2 FQNEAQ (reference sequence). The CDR3 has 17 residues. The DNA for the CDR3 is TGTGCCAGCAGCTTAAGGGAGAATCGGTATAGCAATCAGCCCCAGCATTTT. Protein: CASSLRENRYSNQPQHF.

This clonotype was seen a handful of times. The rearrangement uses TRBV28 and TRBJ1-2; D unclear. Germline CDR1 and CDR2: MDHEN and SYDVKM. The CDR3 contains 12 residues. The V end was cut by 5 bases, the J end by 3 bases, with 7 bases between. The CDR3 region is CASSAEDYGYTF. CDR3 bases: TGTGCCAGCAGTGCGGAGGACTATGGCTACACCTTC.

This clonotype was counted only a few times. The CDR3 DNA is TGTGCCTGGAGTGTACTACAAATGGAGGGCCGGGGGGATCCCCAGTACTTC. Its protein product is CAWSVLQMEGRGDPQYF. The chain is built from TRBV30 and TRBJ2-5; 7 nucleotides match TRBD2. This CDR3 has 17 amino acids. V lost 0 bases and J lost 9; bases outside the gene matches: 19. The germline CDR1 and CDR2 sequences are GTSNPN and SVGIG (reference sequence).

V and J are TRBV27 and TRBJ2-7; 10 nucleotides agree with TRBD2. J was trimmed by 3 bases and V by 5 bases; bases with no gene match: 7. The CDR3 is made up of 15 amino acids. Germline V gene sequence: CDR1 MNHEY, CDR2 SMNVEV (reference sequence). This chain's CDR3 is CASSQGAGGSYEQYF. The CDR3 nucleotides are TGTGCCAGCAGTCAAGGAGCGGGAGGGAGCTACGAGCAGTACTTC.

The V and J genes are TRBV29-1 and TRBJ1-2; tentatively, D is TRBD1 (5 bases). Trimming left V 6 bases short and J 1 base short, with 21 bases between. The germline CDR1 and CDR2 sequences are SQVTM and ANQGSEA. The CDR3 contains 16 residues. The CDR3 DNA reads as TGCAGCGTCTCCGACGTTCCGGGACGGAATAACTATGGCTACACCTTC. Its translation is CSVSDVPGRNNYGYTF.

The chain recombines TRBV29-1 with TRBJ2-1, with a possible D match to TRBD2 (6 bases). CDR1 is SQVTM and CDR2 is ANQGSEA in the germline V gene. The CDR3 contains 13 residues. The CDR3 region is CRGVGGSPGEQFF. The CDR3 DNA is TGCAGGGGCGTGGGAGGCAGTCCAGGGGAGCAGTTCTTC.

The sample holds a few counts of this clonotype. The CDR3 loop reads CASSLGDRGPYEQYF. DNA for the CDR3: TGTGCCAGCAGCTTAGGGGACAGGGGCCCCTACGAGCAGTACTTC. The V gene is TRBV7-2, the J gene TRBJ2-7; 10 nucleotides align to TRBD1. The ends lost 1 base at V and 2 bases at J; junction bases unmatched: 2. CDR1 is SGHTA and CDR2 is FQGNSA in the germline V gene. CDR3 length: 15 residues. Filled out from reference TRBV7-2 and TRBJ2-7, the complete variable domain reads GAGVSQSPSNKVTEKGKDVELRCDPISGHTALYWYRQSLGQGLEFLIYFQGNSAPDKSGLPSDRFSAERTGGSVSTLTIQRTQQEDSAVYLCASSLGDRGPYEQYFGPGTRLTVT.

This clonotype was recorded a few times. The J gene is TRBJ2-3, the V gene TRBV5-1, with D uncertain. V was pared by 0 bases and J by 2 bases, with 7 bases between. The germline V gene encodes CDR1 SGHRS and CDR2 YFSETQ. CDR3 size: 14 residues. CDR3 in amino acids: CASSLAVDTDTQYF. CDR3 nucleotide sequence: TGCGCCAGCAGCTTGGCCGTCGACACAGATACGCAGTATTTT.

The V call is TRBV27, the J call TRBJ2-3, with D uncertain. The CDR3 has 9 residues. Trimming took off 8 bases at V and 11 bases at J, with 8 bases between the two ends. From germline, CDR1 is MNHEY and CDR2 SMNVEV (reference sequence). The CDR3 sequence: CASPLLQYF. CDR3 coding DNA: TGTGCCAGCCCCCTATTGCAGTATTTT.

Only a few counts were recorded for this clonotype. V and J are TRBV20-1 and TRBJ2-1; perhaps TRBD2 as D (6 bases). With 6 bases removed from V and 1 base from J, the gap between germline ends came to 13 bases. This CDR3 has 14 amino acids. The germline V gene has CDR1 DFQATT and CDR2 SNEGSKA (reference sequence). The CDR3 nucleotides are TGCAGTGCACAACGGGCGGGGTCCTACAATGAGCAGTTCTTC. This sequence encodes CSAQRAGSYNEQFF.

This clonotype has just a few counts. The rearrangement uses TRBV7-9 and TRBJ2-3; possibly TRBD2 for D (5 bases). The germline V gene encodes CDR1 SEHNR and CDR2 FQNEAQ (reference sequence). This CDR3 has 16 amino acids. With 4 bases removed from V and 6 bases from J, the gap between germline ends came to 20 bases. In nucleotides, the CDR3 is TGTGCCAGCAGCTCGGGTCGAGCGGCCCTGTGGGATACGCAGTATTTT. As protein: CASSSGRAALWDTQYF.

This clonotype was recorded at least ten times. This chain uses TRBV6-6 with TRBJ1-3; D might be TRBD1 (5 bases). This CDR3 has 15 amino acids. Germline V gene data show CDR1 as MNHNY and CDR2 as SVGAGI (reference sequence). Between the trimmed V and J ends, which lost 6 bases and 0 bases, there was a span of 12 bases. The CDR3 DNA is TGTGCCAGCAGCGCAGGGTTTATCTCTGGAAACACCATATATTTT. It codes for CASSAGFISGNTIYF.

The sample holds a few counts of this clonotype. The chain recombines TRBV12-3 or TRBV12-4 with TRBJ1-1, with TRBD1 matching over 8 bases. Trimming at V came to 4 bases and at J to 0 bases, leaving 10 bases not matched to a gene. This CDR3 is 17 amino acids long. The CDR3 DNA follows: TGTGCCAGCAGTTACCGTGGGACAGGACTGATGAACACTGAAGCTTTCTTT. Translating gives CASSYRGTGLMNTEAFF.

This clonotype was found a few times. The chain recombines TRBV7-2 with TRBJ2-3; 7 bases map to TRBD2. Unmatched junction bases numbered 7, after V lost 3 bases and J lost 1 base. The CDR3 is 16 residues long. Germline assignment: CDR1 SGHTA and CDR2 FQGNSA. The CDR3 sequence is CASSFLAVQRTDTQYF. The CDR3 DNA is TGTGCCAGCAGCTTCCTAGCGGTTCAACGCACAGATACGCAGTATTTT.

This clonotype was counted a few times. This chain joins TRBV15 and TRBJ1-2; D perhaps matches TRBD1 (6 bases). The CDR3 sequence is 16 residues long. CDR1 and CDR2 from the germline V gene are LNHNV and YYDKDF (reference sequence). Deletions cut 0 bases from V and 8 bases from J, with 19 bases between. The CDR3 DNA reads TGTGCCACCAGCAGAGATTACCAGCCCGGGGGGCTCGGCTACACCTTC. The encoded protein is CATSRDYQPGGLGYTF.

A few counts support this clonotype. This chain connects TRBV2 to TRBJ2-2; TRBD1 is a possible D gene (5 bases). The CDR3 contains 15 residues. V was clipped by 4 bases and J by 5 bases, with 14 bases between them. CDR1 is SNHLY, CDR2 FYNNEI, per germline. Here the CDR3 reads CASSAVSGSTGELFF. CDR3 DNA sequence: TGTGCCAGCAGTGCAGTTTCAGGGTCAACCGGGGAGCTGTTTTTT.

The chain uses TRBV20-1 and TRBJ2-1; TRBD2 agrees at 9 bases. Germline CDR1 DFQATT, CDR2 SNEGSKA (reference sequence). CDR3 length: 18 residues. Losses at the gene ends were 2 bases for V and 5 bases for J; bases not matched to a gene: 16. The CDR3 protein is CSARPQGRGTSLHNEQFF. Here the CDR3 DNA reads TGCAGTGCTAGACCACAGGGGCGCGGGACTAGCTTGCACAATGAGCAGTTCTTC.

This clonotype showed up just a few times. This sequence joins TRBV10-3 and TRBJ1-2; the D is unclear. Trimming pared 3 bases from V and 6 bases from J, leaving 8 bases between. This CDR3 has 12 residues. From germline, CDR1 is ENHRY and CDR2 SYGVKD. The CDR3 reads CAISETQNGYTF. DNA for the CDR3: TGTGCCATCAGTGAAACGCAGAATGGCTACACCTTC.